This T cell receptor beta chain came from a study of blood T cell repertoires in COVID-19 (dated by TCRdb to the early 2020s). With respect to the entire study: Collaborator samples came from the United States, Italy and Spain and covered acute and convalescent phases of COVID-19. The dataset comprised deeply sampled blood TCRbeta repertoires from subjects exposed to, actively infected with, or recovered from COVID-19. Where available, HLA class I and class II types were obtained from metadata supplied by the sample provider rather than from assay-based typing. A de-identified subject ID, COVID-19 status, age in years and sex were almost always included in the sample metadata. A freely available public database, intended as a resource for researchers studying the immune response to SARS-CoV-2, is where the repertoires were released. The samples were drawn from the first 160 participants of the ongoing ImmuneRACE study and from over a thousand subjects provided by 6 global collaborators. The prospective study material was composed of cDNA or gDNA derived from T cells, B-cell-depleted T cells, or PBMCs.

Beyond this particular receptor, the publication reports: The amount of clinical and demographic metadata varied by source and participant and was provided uncurated.

The collaborating institutions used their own protocols to collect whole blood in K2EDTA tubes. For TCRbeta analysis, collaborator samples were shipped as frozen whole blood, as isolated PBMCs, or as DNA extracted from either sample type. Remarks on this clone: Its recognized antigen is unknown. No per-base quality is available; no much larger clone lies one base away.

TCRbeta CDR3 regions were amplified from genomic DNA by means of the immunoSEQ Assay, a bias-controlled multiplex PCR. In the paper's pipeline: Within the assay, amplification of reference gene primers was used to estimate how many nucleated cells each sample contained. Sequence reads were collapsed and filtered to measure the absolute abundance of every unique TCRbeta CDR3 rearrangement. For each sample, productive Simpson clonality was calculated by taking the square root of Simpson's diversity index across productive rearrangements. Here the immuneACCESS table is served through TCRdb, limited to in-frame sequences with V and J called. Missing clones are a known gap in these copies; in checked studies unresolved V genes cover under half, and the rest lacks a known reason. Clone size and the V and J calls come from that table; the DNA yielded D and trimming. The sample table lists fewer than 180,000 clones, about 86% of them with a count of one. Of the sample, roughly 3% falls within the top ten clones.

CDR1 LGHDT and CDR2 YNNKEL are derived from the germline V gene (reference sequence). V has 7 bases trimmed and J has 6 bases trimmed; junction bases matching no gene number 22. The CDR3 runs 19 amino acids, cysteine and phenylalanine included. Only CDR3 DNA remains: 57 bases, in frame from the first base. Sequencing was carried out using peripheral blood. This sequence originates from a man between 65 and 80 years old with acute or convalescent COVID-19. In this chain, TRBV3-1 (or the pseudogene TRBV3-2) is recombined with TRBJ1-4; TRBD1 agrees with 8 junctional bases. The CDR3 region: CASILPKEKRTGSDEKLFF. The DNA is as follows: TGTGCCAGCATCCTACCCAAGGAAAAGAGGACAGGGTCGGATGAAAAACTGTTTTTT.